The table lists the clone carrying this T cell receptor (beta chain) with a few counts. The sample comes from a study of blood T cells in healthy people across ages. The CDR3 length is 16 residues. The ends were cut back, 5 bases at V and 4 bases at J, with 18 bases in the middle. A second about 7 to 11 cycle PCR used barcoded and J-beta primers. A template-switch adaptor with 12 random nucleotides tagged each cDNA molecule. Via MiXCR, TCRdb re-called the 5' RACE reads, giving one row per CDR3 protein. Of approximately 780,000 distinct CDR3 sequences in the sample, more than 25% were seen once. These same records also appear under a second study, on T cells of mothers and their children. As that report states: Over five children and their three healthy Caucasian mothers were the donors. Researchers put all of the extracted RNA into cDNA synthesis, using roughly 1.5 ug per 15 ul.

The chain recombines TRBV12-3 or TRBV12-4 with TRBJ1-3; a possible D gene is TRBD1 (5 bases). This receptor was obtained from a boy aged 10-17 years in good health. What was sequenced was blood. The CDR3 DNA is TGTGCCAGCAGTATGGGCCTTGCAGGGTCCGGAAACACCATATATTTT. Translated, it gives CASSMGLAGSGNTIYF.